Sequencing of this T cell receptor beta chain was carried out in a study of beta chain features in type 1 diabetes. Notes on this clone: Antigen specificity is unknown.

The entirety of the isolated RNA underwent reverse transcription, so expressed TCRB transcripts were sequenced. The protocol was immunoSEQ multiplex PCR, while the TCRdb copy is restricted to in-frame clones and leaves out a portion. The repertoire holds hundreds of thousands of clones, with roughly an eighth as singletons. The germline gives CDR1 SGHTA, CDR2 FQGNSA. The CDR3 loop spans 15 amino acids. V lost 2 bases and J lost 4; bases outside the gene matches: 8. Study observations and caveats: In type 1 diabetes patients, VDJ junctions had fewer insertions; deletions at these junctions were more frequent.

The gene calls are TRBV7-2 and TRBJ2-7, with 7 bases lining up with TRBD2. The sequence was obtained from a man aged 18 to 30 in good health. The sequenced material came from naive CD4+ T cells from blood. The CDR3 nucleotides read TGTGCCAGCAGCTTATTTGTTAGCGGGCCGTACGAGCAGTACTTC. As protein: CASSLFVSGPYEQYF.